This is a list of T cell receptor beta chains from one sample in a study of control samples from healthy donors and cancer patients. TCRdb keeps only in-frame clones here, not all; method: immunoSEQ multiplex PCR. The sample has several thousand clones; 60% to 80% are singletons. The sample comprised formalin-fixed, paraffin-embedded tissue. These receptors were obtained from a female donor with melanoma. The CDR3 runs from the conserved cysteine through the conserved F or W. The D gene is left open where the match is weak. Size is stated for part of the rows, as once, few or many counts, or as a class when the clone is expanded.

11	.	.	TRBJ2-5	TRBV20-1	TGCAGTGCTCAATTCCAAGAGACCCAGTACTTC	CSAQFQETQYF
12	.	.	TRBJ2-7	TRBV11-2	TGTGCCAGCAGCGGGGGGATCTACGAGCAGTACTTC	CASSGGIYEQYF
16	.	.	TRBJ2-2	TRBV6-6	TGTGCCAGCAGTTACTCGGACCGGGGAGGTACCGGGGAGCTGTTTTTT	CASSYSDRGGTGELFF
15	TRBD2	.	TRBJ2-1	TRBV7-3	TGTGCCAGCAGCCCGGGGGTGGGAGGGTACAATGAGCAGTTCTTC	CASSPGVGGYNEQFF
15	.	once	TRBJ2-7	TRBV20-1	TGCAGTGCTAGTAGATCTTTTGGCTACTCCTACGAGCAGTACTTC	CSASRSFGYSYEQYF
13	.	.	TRBJ2-7	TRBV29-1	TGCAGCGTGACGGGACCCCCGATCCCCGAGCAGTACTTC	CSVTGPPIPEQYF
16	TRBD2	.	TRBJ2-2	TRBV7-2	TGTGCCAGCAGCTCCGGGACTAGCGTGAACACCGGGGAGCTGTTTTTT	CASSSGTSVNTGELFF
16	.	.	TRBJ1-5	TRBV6-2/TRBV6-3	TGTGCCAGCAGTTACTCGGTGGGTGGAAGCAATCAGCCCCAGCATTTT	CASSYSVGGSNQPQHF
15	TRBD2	.	TRBJ2-7	TRBV18	TGTGCCAGCTCACCACCGGGACTAGCGTTCCACGAGCAGTACTTC	CASSPPGLAFHEQYF
15	.	.	TRBJ1-1	TRBV19	TGTGCCAGTAGTATCGGGAAAGGGATCTGGCAGGGAGCTTTTTTT	CASSIGKGIWQGAFF
14	.	.	TRBJ2-7	TRBV19	TGTGCCAGCAAAACCGGGACGGCCAACTACGAGCAGTACTTC	CASKTGTANYEQYF
12	.	.	TRBJ2-7	TRBV28	TGTGCCAGCAGATCCCCGACCTACGAGCAGTACTTC	CASRSPTYEQYF
15	TRBD2	.	TRBJ2-1	TRBV15	TGTGCCACCAGTAATGGGTGGGGGGGAAGGGATGAGCAGTTCTTC	CATSNGWGGRDEQFF
16	TRBD2	.	TRBJ2-7	TRBV29-1	TGCAGCGTTGAAGATCGGGAGACTAGCGGGACCTACGAGCAGTACTTC	CSVEDRETSGTYEQYF
14	.	.	TRBJ1-2	TRBV18	TGTGCCAGCTCACCAACAGGAGAATATGATGGCTACACCTTC	CASSPTGEYDGYTF
17	TRBD2	few	TRBJ2-1	TRBV27	TGTGCCAGCTCCTCCCCCCGGACTAGCGGAGCCTACAATGAGCAGTTCTTC	CASSSPRTSGAYNEQFF
15	.	.	TRBJ1-2	TRBV19	TGTGCCAGTAGTATAGATCATAACAGCGGCTATGGCTACACCTTC	CASSIDHNSGYGYTF
17	TRBD1	.	TRBJ2-7	TRBV23-1	TGCGCCAGCAGTCAACGAAGAGGGACAGAACTTTACTACGAGCAGTACTTC	CASSQRRGTELYYEQYF
15	TRBD1	.	TRBJ2-2	TRBV5-6	TGTGCCAGCAGCGGTAGGACAGGGGGCACCGGGGAGCTGTTTTTT	CASSGRTGGTGELFF
16	.	few	TRBJ2-3	TRBV4-2	TGTGCCAGCAGCCAAGAAGGATGGGGGGCGGTGGATACGCAGTATTTT	CASSQEGWGAVDTQYF
13	.	.	TRBJ1-2	TRBV10-2	TGCGCCAGCAGGTCGACGACGCTTAAGGGCTACACCTTC	CASRSTTLKGYTF
14	.	.	TRBJ2-3	TRBV11-1	TGTGCCAGCAGCGCGAGGACTATTTCAGATACGCAGTATTTT	CASSARTISDTQYF
13	.	few	TRBJ2-5	TRBV5-6	TGTGCCAGCAGCTTGGGGGGTAGTGAGACCCAGTACTTC	CASSLGGSETQYF
15	TRBD1	.	TRBJ2-1	TRBV4-1	TGCGCCAGCAGCCCTCGGGACAGGGAAGGCAATGAGCAGTTCTTC	CASSPRDREGNEQFF
13	.	.	TRBJ2-2	TRBV12-3/TRBV12-4	TGTGCCAGCAGTTTGCTCATGACCGGGGAGCTGTTTTTT	CASSLLMTGELFF
15	.	.	TRBJ2-7	TRBV7-2	TGTGCCAGCAGCCAGGTTGGTGGATTCAATTACGAGCAGTGCTTC	CASSQVGGFNYEQCF
17	.	.	TRBJ1-5	TRBV7-8	TGTGCCAGCAGCTTAGAAGCCCGGACATCTAGCAATCAGCCCCAGCATTTT	CASSLEARTSSNQPQHF
14	.	.	TRBJ1-2	TRBV11-2	TGTGCCAGCAGCTTAGCCAACCCGATCGCGGGCTACACCTTC	CASSLANPIAGYTF